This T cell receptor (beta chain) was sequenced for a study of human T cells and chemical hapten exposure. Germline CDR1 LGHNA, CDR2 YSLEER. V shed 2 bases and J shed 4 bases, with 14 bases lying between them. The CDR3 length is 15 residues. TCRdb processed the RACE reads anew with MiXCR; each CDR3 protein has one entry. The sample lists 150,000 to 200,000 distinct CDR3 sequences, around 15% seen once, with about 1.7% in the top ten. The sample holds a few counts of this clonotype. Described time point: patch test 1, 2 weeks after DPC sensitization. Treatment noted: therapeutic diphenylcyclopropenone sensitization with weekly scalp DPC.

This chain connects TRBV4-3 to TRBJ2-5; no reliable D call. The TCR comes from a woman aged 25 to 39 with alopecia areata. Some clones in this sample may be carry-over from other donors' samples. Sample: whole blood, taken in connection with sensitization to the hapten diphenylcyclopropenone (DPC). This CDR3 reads CASSQSSDSSETQYF. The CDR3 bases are TGCGCCAGCAGCCAATCCAGTGACTCATCAGAGACCCAGTACTTC.